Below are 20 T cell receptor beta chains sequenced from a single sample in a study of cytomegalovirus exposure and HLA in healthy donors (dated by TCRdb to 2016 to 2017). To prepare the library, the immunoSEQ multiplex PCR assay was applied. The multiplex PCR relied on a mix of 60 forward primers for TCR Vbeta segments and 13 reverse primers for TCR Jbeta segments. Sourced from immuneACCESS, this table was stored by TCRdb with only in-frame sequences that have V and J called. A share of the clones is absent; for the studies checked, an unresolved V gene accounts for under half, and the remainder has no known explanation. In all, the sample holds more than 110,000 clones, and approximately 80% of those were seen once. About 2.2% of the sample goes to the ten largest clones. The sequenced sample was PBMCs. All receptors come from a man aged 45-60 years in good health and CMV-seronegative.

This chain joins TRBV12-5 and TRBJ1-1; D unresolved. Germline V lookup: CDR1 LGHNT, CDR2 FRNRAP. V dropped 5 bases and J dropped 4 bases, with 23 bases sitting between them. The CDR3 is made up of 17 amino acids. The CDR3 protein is CASGPPGPPGRATEAFF. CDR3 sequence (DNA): TGTGCTAGTGGTCCGCCCGGTCCCCCGGGGAGGGCCACTGAAGCTTTCTTT. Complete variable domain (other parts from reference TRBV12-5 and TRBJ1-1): DARVTQTPRHKVTEMGQEVTMRCQPILGHNTVFWYRQTMMQGLELLAYFRNRAPLDDSGMPKDRFSAEMPDATLATLKIQPSEPRDSAVYFCASGPPGPPGRATEAFFGQGTRLTVV.

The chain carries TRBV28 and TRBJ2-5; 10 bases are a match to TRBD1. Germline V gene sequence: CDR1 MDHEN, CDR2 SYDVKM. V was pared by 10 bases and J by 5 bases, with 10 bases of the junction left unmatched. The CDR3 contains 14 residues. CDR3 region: CATGDRDRGETQYF. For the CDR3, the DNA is TGTGCCACCGGAGACAGGGACAGGGGTGAGACCCAGTACTTC.

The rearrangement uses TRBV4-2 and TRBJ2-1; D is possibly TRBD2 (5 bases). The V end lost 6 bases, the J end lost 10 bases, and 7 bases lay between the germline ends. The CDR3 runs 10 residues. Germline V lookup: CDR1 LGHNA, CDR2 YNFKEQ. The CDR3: CASRGGEQFF. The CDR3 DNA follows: TGTGCCAGCAGGGGCGGGGAGCAGTTCTTC.

The CDR3 sequence: CASSFETSGTYEQYF. The CDR3 DNA is TGTGCCAGCAGCTTTGAGACTAGCGGGACCTACGAGCAGTACTTC. J is TRBJ2-7 and V is TRBV7-9; TRBD2 agrees at 11 bases. In germline, CDR1 is SEHNR, CDR2 FQNEAQ (reference sequence). V was pared by 3 bases and J by 2 bases, with 3 bases of the junction left unmatched. CDR3 length: 15 residues.

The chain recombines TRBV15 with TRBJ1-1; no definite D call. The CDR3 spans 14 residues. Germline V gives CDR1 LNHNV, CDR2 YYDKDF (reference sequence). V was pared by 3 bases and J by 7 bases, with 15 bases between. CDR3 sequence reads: CATSREYRSVEAFF. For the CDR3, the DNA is TGTGCCACCAGCAGGGAGTATCGGTCGGTTGAAGCTTTCTTT.

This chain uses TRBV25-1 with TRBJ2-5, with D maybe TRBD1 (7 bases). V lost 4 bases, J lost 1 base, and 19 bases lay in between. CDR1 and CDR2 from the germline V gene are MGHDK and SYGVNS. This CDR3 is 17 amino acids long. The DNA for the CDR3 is TGTGCCAGCAGTGTGGGTCAGGGGGGTAGCGGCCAAGAGACCCAGTACTTC. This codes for CASSVGQGGSGQETQYF.

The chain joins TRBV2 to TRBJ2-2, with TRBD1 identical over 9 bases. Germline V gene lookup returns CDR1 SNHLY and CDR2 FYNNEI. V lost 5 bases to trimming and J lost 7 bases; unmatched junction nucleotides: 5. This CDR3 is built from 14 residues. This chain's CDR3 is CASSTDRGFGELFF. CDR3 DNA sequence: TGTGCCAGCAGTACAGACAGGGGGTTCGGGGAGCTGTTTTTT.

The chain's CDR3 is CASSFTGENTEAFF. CDR3 DNA sequence: TGCGCCAGCAGCTTCACAGGGGAGAACACTGAAGCTTTCTTT. J is TRBJ1-1 and V is TRBV5-1; 7 bases map to TRBD1. V shed 2 bases, J shed 1 base, and the junction held 2 bases outside the gene matches. CDR1 is SGHRS, CDR2 YFSETQ, per germline. The CDR3 sequence is 14 residues long.

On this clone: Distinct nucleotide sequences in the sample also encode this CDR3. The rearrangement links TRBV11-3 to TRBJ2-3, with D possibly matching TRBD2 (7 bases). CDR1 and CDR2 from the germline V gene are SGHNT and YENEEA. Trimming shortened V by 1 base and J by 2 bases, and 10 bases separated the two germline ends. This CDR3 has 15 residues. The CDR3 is CASSLGGGDTDTQYF. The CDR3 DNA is TGTGCCAGCAGCTTAGGAGGGGGGGACACAGATACGCAGTATTTT.

Here the CDR3 DNA reads TGCAGCGTTACTCACAGGGGCCCCTACAATGAGCAGTTCTTC. It yields the protein CSVTHRGPYNEQFF. The V call is TRBV29-1, the J call TRBJ2-1, with TRBD1 matching 7 bases. The V segment lost 5 bases and the J segment 2 bases; nucleotides outside the gene matches: 6. There are 14 residues in the CDR3. Germline V CDR1 and CDR2: SQVTM, ANQGSEA.

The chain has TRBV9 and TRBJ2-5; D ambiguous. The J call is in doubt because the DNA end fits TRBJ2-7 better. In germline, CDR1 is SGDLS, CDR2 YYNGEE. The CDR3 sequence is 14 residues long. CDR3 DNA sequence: TGTGCCAGCAGCGTATCCCCGGGTGGCTACGAGCAGTACTTC. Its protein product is CASSVSPGGYEQYF.

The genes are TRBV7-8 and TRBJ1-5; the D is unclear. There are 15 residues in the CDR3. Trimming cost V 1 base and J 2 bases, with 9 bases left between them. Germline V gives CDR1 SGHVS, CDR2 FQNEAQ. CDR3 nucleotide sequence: TGTGCCAGCAGCTTAGATGATCGGGGCAATCAGCCCCAGCATTTT. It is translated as CASSLDDRGNQPQHF.

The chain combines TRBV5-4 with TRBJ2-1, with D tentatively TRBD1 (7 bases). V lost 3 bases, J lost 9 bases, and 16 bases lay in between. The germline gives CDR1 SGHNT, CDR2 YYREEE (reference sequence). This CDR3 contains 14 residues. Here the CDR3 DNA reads TGTGCCAGCAGCTCCAGGGGGGTTTTGGGTGAGCAGTTCTTC. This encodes CASSSRGVLGEQFF.

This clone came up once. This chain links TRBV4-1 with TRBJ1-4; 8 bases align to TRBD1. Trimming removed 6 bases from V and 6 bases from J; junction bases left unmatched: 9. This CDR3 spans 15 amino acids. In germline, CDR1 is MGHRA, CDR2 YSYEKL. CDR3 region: CASRPTGGADEKLFF. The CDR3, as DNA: TGCGCCAGCAGACCAACAGGGGGGGCGGATGAAAAACTGTTTTTT.

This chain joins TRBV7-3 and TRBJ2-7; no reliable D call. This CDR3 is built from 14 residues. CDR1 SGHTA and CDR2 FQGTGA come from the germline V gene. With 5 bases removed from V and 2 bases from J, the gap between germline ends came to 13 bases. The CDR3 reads CASSLNAVTYEQYF. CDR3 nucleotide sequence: TGTGCCAGCAGCCTGAACGCGGTCACCTACGAGCAGTACTTC.

The CDR3 bases are TGTGCTAGTGGTCCCCGTCCCGGGACAGGGGGCACTGAAGCTTTCTTT. As protein: CASGPRPGTGGTEAFF. The chain has TRBV12-5 and TRBJ1-1; TRBD1 agrees at 11 bases. This CDR3 comprises 16 residues. V dropped 5 bases and J dropped 4; count of bases not matched to a gene: 9. Germline lookup yields CDR1 LGHNT and CDR2 FRNRAP.

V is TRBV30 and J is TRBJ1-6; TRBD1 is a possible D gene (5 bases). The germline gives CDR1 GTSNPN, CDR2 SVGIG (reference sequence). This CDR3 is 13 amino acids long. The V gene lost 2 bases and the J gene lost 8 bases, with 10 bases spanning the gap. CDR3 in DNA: TGTGCCTGGAGTCCCCGGGGGGATTCACCCCTCCACTTT. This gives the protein CAWSPRGDSPLHF.

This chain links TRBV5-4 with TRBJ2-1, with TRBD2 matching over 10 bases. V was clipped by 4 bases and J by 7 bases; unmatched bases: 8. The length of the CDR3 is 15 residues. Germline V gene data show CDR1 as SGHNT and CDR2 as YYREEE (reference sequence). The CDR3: CASSRFGSGGNEQFF. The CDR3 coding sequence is TGTGCCAGCAGCCGATTTGGTAGCGGGGGGAATGAGCAGTTCTTC.

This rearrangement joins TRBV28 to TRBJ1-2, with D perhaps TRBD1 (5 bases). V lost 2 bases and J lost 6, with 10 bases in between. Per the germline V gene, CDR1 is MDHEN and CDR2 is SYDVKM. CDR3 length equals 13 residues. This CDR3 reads CASSLKDTHGYTF. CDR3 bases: TGTGCCAGCAGTTTAAAGGACACCCATGGCTACACCTTC.

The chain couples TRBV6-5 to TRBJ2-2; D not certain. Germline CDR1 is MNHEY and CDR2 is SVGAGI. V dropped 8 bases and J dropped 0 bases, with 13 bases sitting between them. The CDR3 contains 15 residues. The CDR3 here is CASRSSQTNTGELFF. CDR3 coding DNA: TGTGCCAGCCGAAGTTCCCAGACGAACACCGGGGAGCTGTTTTTT.